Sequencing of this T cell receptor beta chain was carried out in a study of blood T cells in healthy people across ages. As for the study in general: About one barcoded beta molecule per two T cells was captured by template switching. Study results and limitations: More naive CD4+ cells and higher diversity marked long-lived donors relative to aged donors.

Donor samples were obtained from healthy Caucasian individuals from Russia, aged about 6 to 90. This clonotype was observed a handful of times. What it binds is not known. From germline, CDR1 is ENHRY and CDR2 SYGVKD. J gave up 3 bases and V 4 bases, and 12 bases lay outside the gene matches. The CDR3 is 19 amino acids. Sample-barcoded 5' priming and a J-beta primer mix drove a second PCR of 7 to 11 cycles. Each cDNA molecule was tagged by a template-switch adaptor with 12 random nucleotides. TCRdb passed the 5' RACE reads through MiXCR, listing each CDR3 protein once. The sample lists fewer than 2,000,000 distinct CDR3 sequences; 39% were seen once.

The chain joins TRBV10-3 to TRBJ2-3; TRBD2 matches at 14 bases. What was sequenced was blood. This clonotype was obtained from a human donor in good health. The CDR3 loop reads CAISGPTSGGAIRTDTQYF. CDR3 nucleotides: TGTGCCATCAGTGGACCGACTAGCGGGGGGGCCATCAGGACAGATACGCAGTATTTT.